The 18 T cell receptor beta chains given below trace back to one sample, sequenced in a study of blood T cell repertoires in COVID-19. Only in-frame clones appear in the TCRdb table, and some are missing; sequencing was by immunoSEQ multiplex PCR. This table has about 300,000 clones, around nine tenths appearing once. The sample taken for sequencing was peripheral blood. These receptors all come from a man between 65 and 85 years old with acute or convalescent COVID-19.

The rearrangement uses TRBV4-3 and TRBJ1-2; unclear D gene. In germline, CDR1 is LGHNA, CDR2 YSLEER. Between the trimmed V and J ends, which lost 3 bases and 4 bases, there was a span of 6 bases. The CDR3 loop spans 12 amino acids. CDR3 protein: CASSQGPYGYTF. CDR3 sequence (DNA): TGCGCCAGCAGCCAGGGCCCCTATGGCTACACCTTC.

CDR3 in DNA: TGCAGCGTTGAAGATGTTTTTGGGACAGGGGAAACTGGAAACACCATATATTTT. This encodes CSVEDVFGTGETGNTIYF. The chain has TRBV29-1 and TRBJ1-3, with 10 bases aligning to TRBD1. V trimming: 0 bases; J trimming: 2 bases; junction bases outside the gene matches: 10. Per germline, CDR1 SQVTM and CDR2 ANQGSEA. This CDR3 region has 18 residues.

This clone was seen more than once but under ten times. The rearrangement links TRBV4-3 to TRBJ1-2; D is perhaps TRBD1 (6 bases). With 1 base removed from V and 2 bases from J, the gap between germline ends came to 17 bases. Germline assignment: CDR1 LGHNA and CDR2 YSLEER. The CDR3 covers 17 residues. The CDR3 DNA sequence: TGCGCCAGCAGCCAAGGGGGTCGGGGGGCGGTCAACTATGGCTACACCTTC. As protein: CASSQGGRGAVNYGYTF.

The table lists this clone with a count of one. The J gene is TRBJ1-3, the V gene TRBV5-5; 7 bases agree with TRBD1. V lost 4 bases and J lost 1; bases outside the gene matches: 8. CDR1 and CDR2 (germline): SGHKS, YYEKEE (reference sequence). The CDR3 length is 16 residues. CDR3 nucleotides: TGTGCCAGCAGCATCGCCGGGACAGCTTCTGGAAACACCATATATTTT. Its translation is CASSIAGTASGNTIYF.

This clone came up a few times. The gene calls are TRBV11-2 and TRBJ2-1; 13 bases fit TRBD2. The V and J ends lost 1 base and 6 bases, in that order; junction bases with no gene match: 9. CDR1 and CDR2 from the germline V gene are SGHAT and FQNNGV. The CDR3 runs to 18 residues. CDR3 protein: CASSLVVTSGGVANEQFF. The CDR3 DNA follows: TGTGCCAGCAGCTTAGTCGTCACTAGCGGGGGGGTGGCCAATGAGCAGTTCTTC.

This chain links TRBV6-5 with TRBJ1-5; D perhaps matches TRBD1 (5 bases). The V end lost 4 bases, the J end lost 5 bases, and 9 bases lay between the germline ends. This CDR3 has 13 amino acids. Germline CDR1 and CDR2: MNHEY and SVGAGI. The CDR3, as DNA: TGTGCCAGCAGTTTCGACAGAGATCAGCCCCAGCATTTT. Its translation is CASSFDRDQPQHF.

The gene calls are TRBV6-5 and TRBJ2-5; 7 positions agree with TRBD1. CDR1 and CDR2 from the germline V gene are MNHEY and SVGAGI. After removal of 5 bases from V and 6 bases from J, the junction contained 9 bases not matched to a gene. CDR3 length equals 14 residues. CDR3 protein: CASSPQTGWQTQYF. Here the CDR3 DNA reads TGTGCCAGCAGTCCCCAGACAGGGTGGCAGACCCAGTACTTC.

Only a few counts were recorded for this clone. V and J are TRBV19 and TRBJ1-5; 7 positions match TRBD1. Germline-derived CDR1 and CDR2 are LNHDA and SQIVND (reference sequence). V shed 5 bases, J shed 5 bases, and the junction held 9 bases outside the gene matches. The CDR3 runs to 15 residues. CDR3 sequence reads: CASSALDRPDQPQHF. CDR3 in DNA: TGTGCCAGTAGTGCCCTGGACAGGCCTGATCAGCCCCAGCATTTT.

CDR3 amino acids: CANSQGTGELFF. The DNA for the CDR3 is TGTGCCAACTCACAGGGTACCGGGGAGCTGTTTTTT. V usage is TRBV6-5 and J usage is TRBJ2-2; D perhaps matches TRBD1 (6 bases). The ends were cut back, 10 bases at V and 5 bases at J, with 11 bases in the middle. Germline V CDR1 and CDR2: MNHEY, SVGAGI. The CDR3 consists of 12 residues.

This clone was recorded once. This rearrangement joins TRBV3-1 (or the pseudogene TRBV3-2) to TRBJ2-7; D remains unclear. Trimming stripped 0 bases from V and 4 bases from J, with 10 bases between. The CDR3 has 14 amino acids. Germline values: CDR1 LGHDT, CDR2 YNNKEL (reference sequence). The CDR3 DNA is TGTGCCAGCAGCCAAGATATTTACAAATACGAGCAGTACTTC. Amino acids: CASSQDIYKYEQYF.

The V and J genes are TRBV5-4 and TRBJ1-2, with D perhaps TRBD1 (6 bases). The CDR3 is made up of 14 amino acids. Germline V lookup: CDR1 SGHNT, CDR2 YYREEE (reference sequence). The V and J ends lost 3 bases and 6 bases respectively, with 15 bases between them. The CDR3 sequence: CASSYNRALDGYTF. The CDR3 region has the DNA TGTGCCAGCAGCTACAACAGGGCTCTTGATGGCTACACCTTC.

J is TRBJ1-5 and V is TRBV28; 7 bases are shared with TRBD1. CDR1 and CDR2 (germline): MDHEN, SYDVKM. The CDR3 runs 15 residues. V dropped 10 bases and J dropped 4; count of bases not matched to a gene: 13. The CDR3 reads CATWKLGGPNQPQHF. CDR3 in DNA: TGTGCCACCTGGAAGTTAGGGGGCCCAAATCAGCCCCAGCATTTT.

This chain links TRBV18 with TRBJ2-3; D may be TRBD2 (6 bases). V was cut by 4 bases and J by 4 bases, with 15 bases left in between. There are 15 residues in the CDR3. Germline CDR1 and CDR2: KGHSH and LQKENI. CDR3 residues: CASSLFDGGADTQYF. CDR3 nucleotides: TGTGCCAGCTCACTGTTCGACGGGGGAGCAGATACGCAGTATTTT.

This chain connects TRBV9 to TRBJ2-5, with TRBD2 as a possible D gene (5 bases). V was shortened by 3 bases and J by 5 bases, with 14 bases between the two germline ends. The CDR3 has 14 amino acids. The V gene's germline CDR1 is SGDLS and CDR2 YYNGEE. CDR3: CASSARLWEETQYF. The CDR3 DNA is TGTGCCAGCAGCGCCCGACTGTGGGAGGAGACCCAGTACTTC.

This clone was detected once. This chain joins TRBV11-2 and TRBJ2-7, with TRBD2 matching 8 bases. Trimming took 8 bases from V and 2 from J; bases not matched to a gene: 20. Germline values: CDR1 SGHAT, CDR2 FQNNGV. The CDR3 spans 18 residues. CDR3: CASRGPLGREGLTYEQYF. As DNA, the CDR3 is TGTGCCAGCCGGGGGCCATTAGGACGGGAGGGCCTGACCTACGAGCAGTACTTC.

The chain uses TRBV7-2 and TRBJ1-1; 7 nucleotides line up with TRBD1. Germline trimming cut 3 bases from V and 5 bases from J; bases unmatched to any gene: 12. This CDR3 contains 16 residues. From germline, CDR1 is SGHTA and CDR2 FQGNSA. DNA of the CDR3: TGTGCCAGCAGCTTGGTCGGCCCAGGGGGTGGTACTGAAGCTTTCTTT. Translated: CASSLVGPGGGTEAFF.

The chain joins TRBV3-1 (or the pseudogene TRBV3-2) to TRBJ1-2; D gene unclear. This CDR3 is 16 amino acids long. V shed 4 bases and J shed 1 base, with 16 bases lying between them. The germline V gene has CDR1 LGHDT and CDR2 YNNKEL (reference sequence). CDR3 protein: CASSPQRSLLNYGYTF. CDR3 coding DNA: TGTGCCAGCAGCCCCCAGAGGAGTCTTCTTAACTATGGCTACACCTTC.

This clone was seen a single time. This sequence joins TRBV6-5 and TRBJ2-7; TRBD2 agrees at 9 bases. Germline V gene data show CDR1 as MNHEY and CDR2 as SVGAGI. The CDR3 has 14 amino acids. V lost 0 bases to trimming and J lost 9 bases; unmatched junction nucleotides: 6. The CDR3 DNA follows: TGTGCCAGCAGTTACTCGACTGGCGGGAGGGCGCAGTACTTC. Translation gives CASSYSTGGRAQYF.